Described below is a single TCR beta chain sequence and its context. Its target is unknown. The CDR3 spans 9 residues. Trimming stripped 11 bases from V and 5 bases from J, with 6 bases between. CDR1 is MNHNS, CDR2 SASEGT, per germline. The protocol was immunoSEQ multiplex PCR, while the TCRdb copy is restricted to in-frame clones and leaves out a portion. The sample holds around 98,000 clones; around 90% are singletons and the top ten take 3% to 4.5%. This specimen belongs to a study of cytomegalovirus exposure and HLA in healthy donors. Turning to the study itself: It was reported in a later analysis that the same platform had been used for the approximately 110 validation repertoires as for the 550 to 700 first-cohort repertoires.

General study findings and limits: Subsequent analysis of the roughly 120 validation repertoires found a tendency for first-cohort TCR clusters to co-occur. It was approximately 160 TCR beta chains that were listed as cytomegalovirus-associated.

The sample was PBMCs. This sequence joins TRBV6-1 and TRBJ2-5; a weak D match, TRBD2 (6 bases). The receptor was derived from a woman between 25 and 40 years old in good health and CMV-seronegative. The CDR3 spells CAGGETQYF. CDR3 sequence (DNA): TGTGCCGGGGGGGAGACCCAGTACTTC.